This is a list of T cell receptor beta chains from one sample in a study of siplizumab effects on memory and regulatory T cells. TCRdb keeps only in-frame clones here, not all; method: immunoSEQ multiplex PCR. The data hold 100,000 to 120,000 clones, with under 95% observed a single time. The sequenced sample was CD4+ T cells sorted from blood. Source of these receptors: a human donor in good health. Each CDR3 is given with its conserved first and last residue. A D gene is named only where the DNA matches it firmly. Not every row has a clone size; where given, it reads once, few, many or a size class.

cdr3_length	clone_size	v_call	d_call	j_call	cdr3_nt	cdr3_aa
13	-	TRBV2	-	TRBJ2-7	TGTGCCAGCAGTGTTGACGGATCCTACGAGCAGTACTTC	CASSVDGSYEQYF
14	-	TRBV14	-	TRBJ1-4	TGTGCCAGCAGGCCCGGACACTCGGGTGAAAAACTGTTTTTT	CASRPGHSGEKLFF
14	-	TRBV4-1	-	TRBJ1-5	TGCGCCAGCAGCCCCGGACCTAGCAATCAGCCCCAGCATTTT	CASSPGPSNQPQHF
14	-	TRBV6-5	TRBD1	TRBJ2-1	TGTGCCAGCAGCCTTCGGACAGGGCACAATGAGCAGTTCTTC	CASSLRTGHNEQFF
15	-	TRBV5-8	-	TRBJ1-5	TGTGCCAGCAGACCCGTCTTCCCGAAGAGTCAGCCCCAGCATTTT	CASRPVFPKSQPQHF
17	-	TRBV18	-	TRBJ2-1	TGTGCCAGCTCACCATTGGGGTTAACTGGCTCCTACAATGAGCAGTTCTTC	CASSPLGLTGSYNEQFF
17	-	TRBV11-3	-	TRBJ1-1	TGTGCCAGCAGCTCAAACAGGGAATTGAGGATGAACACTGAAGCTTTCTTT	CASSSNRELRMNTEAFF
16	-	TRBV7-3	TRBD2	TRBJ2-3	TGTGCCAGCAGCTTACGTGGGGGGGTTCTTACAGATACGCAGTATTTT	CASSLRGGVLTDTQYF
14	-	TRBV27	-	TRBJ2-7	TGTGCCAGCAGTCCCCGGGACACATCCTACGAGCAGTACTTC	CASSPRDTSYEQYF
15	-	TRBV7-9	-	TRBJ2-2	TGTGCCAGCAGCCGGGGGACCGCGAACACCGGGGAGCTGTTTTTT	CASSRGTANTGELFF
15	once	TRBV5-1	TRBD2	TRBJ2-1	TGCGCCAGCAGCGAGACAGCTAGCGGGAGATTGGTGCAGTTCTTC	CASSETASGRLVQFF
13	few	TRBV19	TRBD1	TRBJ1-5	TGTGCCAGTAGTGGGACAGGGAATCAGCCCCAGCATTTT	CASSGTGNQPQHF
15	-	TRBV11-2	-	TRBJ2-7	TGTGCCAGCAGCAAGAGGACAGATAGCTCCTACGAGCAGTACTTC	CASSKRTDSSYEQYF
15	-	TRBV6-6	-	TRBJ2-7	TGTGCCAGCAGTTCCGGGGAGTCAGGGGTTAACGAGCAGTACTTC	CASSSGESGVNEQYF
15	once	TRBV4-3	TRBD2	TRBJ2-7	TGCGCCAGCAGCCTTAGACGGGAGGGGTCGGACGAGCAGTACTTC	CASSLRREGSDEQYF
14	few	TRBV6-1	-	TRBJ1-5	TGTGCCAGCAACCCCTCGGGGGGTTTACAGCCCCAGCATTTT	CASNPSGGLQPQHF
15	-	TRBV4-1	-	TRBJ2-5	TGCGCCAGCAGCCAACTCGGACGGCGCCAAGAGACCCAGTACTTC	CASSQLGRRQETQYF
18	once	TRBV15	-	TRBJ1-1	TGTGCCACCAGCAGACCAACGGGCCCCACGGGGAGGGGCACTGAAGCTTTCTTT	CATSRPTGPTGRGTEAFF
12	-	TRBV29-1	TRBD1	TRBJ2-1	TGCAGCGGAGGGACAGGATTCAATGAGCAGTTCTTC	CSGGTGFNEQFF
14	-	TRBV29-1	-	TRBJ2-1	TGCAGCGTTGCTTTGGGGTCCAGCGGCCTTGAGCAGTTCTTC	CSVALGSSGLEQFF
14	-	TRBV27	TRBD1	TRBJ1-6	TGTGCCAGCAGCTATGACAGGGGGATTTCACCCCTCCACTTT	CASSYDRGISPLHF
15	-	TRBV7-9	-	TRBJ1-4	TGTGCCAGCAGCTTAAATGGCAGGGTCGAGGAAAAACTGTTTTTT	CASSLNGRVEEKLFF
14	-	TRBV27	-	TRBJ1-1	TGTGCCAGCAGTTTATCGGGAGAATTCACTGAAGCTTTCTTT	CASSLSGEFTEAFF
14	once	TRBV5-6	-	TRBJ2-3	TGTGCCAGCAGCGCCCGGGCAGCCACAGATACGCAGTATTTT	CASSARAATDTQYF
15	-	TRBV6-6	-	TRBJ1-2	TGTGCCAGCAGTTATGGGGGGCTGGATCTCTATGGCTACACCTTC	CASSYGGLDLYGYTF
14	-	TRBV7-9	-	TRBJ1-2	TGTGCCAGCAGCTTAGCAGGACTGAACTATGGCTACACCTTC	CASSLAGLNYGYTF
12	once	TRBV25-1	-	TRBJ1-2	TGTGCCAGCAGTGAATTTAATTGGGGCTACACCTTC	CASSEFNWGYTF
13	-	TRBV2	TRBD1	TRBJ1-2	TGTGCCAGCAGGCGGGGACAGTACTATGGCTACACCTTC	CASRRGQYYGYTF
14	-	TRBV5-4	-	TRBJ1-2	TGTGCCAGCAGCAAGTCGGGGACGGAAGTGGGACACACCTTC	CASSKSGTEVGHTF
13	-	TRBV6-5	TRBD1	TRBJ2-3	TGTGCCAGCAGAACAGGGGTACGGGATACGCAGTATTTT	CASRTGVRDTQYF
18	-	TRBV5-1	TRBD1	TRBJ1-3	TGCGCCAGCAGCCCGGGACAGGGTTATCCGAGCTCTGGAAACACCATATATTTT	CASSPGQGYPSSGNTIYF
12	-	TRBV30	-	TRBJ2-7	TGTGCCTGGGGACGGCAGTTCTACGAGCAGTACTTC	CAWGRQFYEQYF
15	-	TRBV5-1	-	TRBJ2-7	TGCGCCAGCAGACCCTCGTATCGAGGCCTCTACGAGCAGTACTTC	CASRPSYRGLYEQYF
12	-	TRBV30	-	TRBJ2-5	TGTGCCTGGAGTGTAACCGGGGAGACCCAGTACTTC	CAWSVTGETQYF
12	-	TRBV30	-	TRBJ1-1	TGTGCCTGGAGTGCAGGTACAAGCGAAGCTTTCTTT	CAWSAGTSEAFF
15	-	TRBV6-5	TRBD1	TRBJ1-1	TGTGCCAGCAGTTACTCGGACAGGTTGAACACTGAAGCTTTCTTT	CASSYSDRLNTEAFF
15	-	TRBV6-6	-	TRBJ2-6	TGTGCCAGCAGTTACTTGGGATCTGGGACCAACGTCCTGACTTTC	CASSYLGSGTNVLTF
14	-	TRBV2	TRBD1	TRBJ2-5	TGTGCCAGCAGTGCGACAGGGACAGTGGAGACCCAGTACTTC	CASSATGTVETQYF
15	-	TRBV5-1	-	TRBJ1-2	TGCGCCAGCAGCTTAGGGCTCGCAGGGGTTGAGGGCTACACCTTC	CASSLGLAGVEGYTF
16	-	TRBV27	TRBD1	TRBJ1-6	TGTGCCAGCAGTTTCAGGACAGGTCTTTATGGCTCACCCCTCCACTTT	CASSFRTGLYGSPLHF
15	once	TRBV6-6	-	TRBJ1-5	TGTGCCAGCAGTAGCTTGGGGGATAGCAATCAGCCCCAGCATTTT	CASSSLGDSNQPQHF
15	-	TRBV6-5	-	TRBJ2-5	TGTGCCAGCAGCTTCCTAGGGGACCCCAGAGGGACCCAGTACTTC	CASSFLGDPRGTQYF
18	-	TRBV5-6	-	TRBJ2-2	TGTGCCAGCAGCCCGGTGGGAAGTCGGATACTCGACACCGGGGAGCTGTTTTTT	CASSPVGSRILDTGELFF
13	-	TRBV10-3	-	TRBJ1-1	TGTGCCGGACGGGCCGGTCCGAACACTGAAGCTTTCTTT	CAGRAGPNTEAFF
17	-	TRBV7-2	TRBD2	TRBJ2-1	TGTGCCAGCAGCTTAGATTTCGGCGGGAGCTCCTACAATGAGCAGTTCTTC	CASSLDFGGSSYNEQFF
15	-	TRBV11-3	-	TRBJ2-7	TGTGCCAGCAGCTTTGTTCCGGGACCTCGGGCCGAGCAGTACTTC	CASSFVPGPRAEQYF
16	-	TRBV5-1	-	TRBJ1-5	TGCGCCAGCAGCTTGGCCGTCAGAACAGCCAATCAGCCCCAGCATTTT	CASSLAVRTANQPQHF
15	-	TRBV5-1	-	TRBJ1-2	TGCGCCAGCAGAGCAGCCGGGACTCAAGGCGGTGGCTACACCTTC	CASRAAGTQGGGYTF
13	-	TRBV18	-	TRBJ1-1	TGTGCCAGCTCATTAAAAGAGGGCACTGAAGCTTTCTTT	CASSLKEGTEAFF
15	-	TRBV11-3	-	TRBJ2-7	TGTGCCAGCAGCTTAAACCGGGACTCTTTCTACGAGCAGTACTTC	CASSLNRDSFYEQYF
12	-	TRBV19	-	TRBJ1-2	TGTGCCAGTAGTATACAGGGAGAGGGCTACACCTTC	CASSIQGEGYTF
15	-	TRBV4-1	TRBD1	TRBJ1-1	TGCGCCAGCAGCCAAGAAGGGACAGTAAACACTGAAGCTTTCTTT	CASSQEGTVNTEAFF